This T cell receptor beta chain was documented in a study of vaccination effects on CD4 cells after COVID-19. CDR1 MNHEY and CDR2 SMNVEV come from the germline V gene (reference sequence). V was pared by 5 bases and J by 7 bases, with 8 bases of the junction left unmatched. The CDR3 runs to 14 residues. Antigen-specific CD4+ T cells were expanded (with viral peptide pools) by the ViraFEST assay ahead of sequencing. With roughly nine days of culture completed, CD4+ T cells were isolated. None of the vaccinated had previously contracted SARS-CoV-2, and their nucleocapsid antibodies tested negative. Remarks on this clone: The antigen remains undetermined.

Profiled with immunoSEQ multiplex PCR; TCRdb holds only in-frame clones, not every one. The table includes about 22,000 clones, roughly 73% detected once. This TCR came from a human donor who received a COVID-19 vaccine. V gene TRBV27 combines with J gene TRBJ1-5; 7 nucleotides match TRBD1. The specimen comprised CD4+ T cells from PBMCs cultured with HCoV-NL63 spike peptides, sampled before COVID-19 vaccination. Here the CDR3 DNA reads TGTGCCAGCAGTCCTCGACAGGGCTTCCAGCCCCAGCATTTT. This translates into CASSPRQGFQPQHF.